These 28 T cell receptor beta chains share one sample of origin, sequenced in a study of cytomegalovirus exposure and HLA in healthy donors. In the PCR, 60 Vbeta and 13 Jbeta primers were used. Generated by immunoSEQ multiplex PCR, the TCRdb table keeps only in-frame clones and is missing some. Here the sample spans around 140,000 clones, around three quarters being singletons. The sequenced sample consisted of PBMCs. These TCRs come from a woman aged 18-30 years in good health and CMV-seropositive.

This chain connects TRBV6-5 to TRBJ1-1; 7 bases line up with TRBD1. Looked up from germline, CDR1 is MNHEY and CDR2 is SVGAGI. This CDR3 contains 12 residues. Unmatched junction bases numbered 3, after V lost 6 bases and J lost 5 bases. The CDR3 loop reads CASSKTGTEAFF. CDR3 nucleotide sequence: TGTGCCAGCAGCAAGACAGGGACTGAAGCTTTCTTT.

The genes are TRBV6-1 and TRBJ2-5, with 14 bases lining up with TRBD2. Per the germline V gene, CDR1 is MNHNS and CDR2 is SASEGT. The CDR3 covers 14 residues. V shed 5 bases and J 11 bases; nucleotides not matched to a gene: 7. CDR3 protein: CASSSGLAGALQYF. The CDR3, as DNA: TGTGCCAGCAGTTCGGGACTAGCGGGGGCCCTTCAGTACTTC.

This sequence joins TRBV10-3 and TRBJ2-5; 11 bases match TRBD2. The CDR3 totals 14 residues. CDR1 and CDR2 from the germline V gene are ENHRY and SYGVKD. The V and J ends lost 8 bases and 6 bases, in that order; junction bases with no gene match: 8. The CDR3 protein is CAISQTSGVKTQYF. The CDR3, as DNA: TGTGCCATCTCGCAGACTAGCGGGGTTAAGACCCAGTACTTC.

This sequence joins TRBV5-4 and TRBJ2-5, with TRBD2 matching over 8 bases. This CDR3 region has 16 residues. Germline V gene lookup returns CDR1 SGHNT and CDR2 YYREEE (reference sequence). V lost 4 bases and J lost 5; bases outside the gene matches: 13. The CDR3 DNA is TGTGCCAGCAGCCTGAGGGGGACAACGGGAGGGGAGACCCAGTACTTC. This codes for CASSLRGTTGGETQYF.

The V and J genes are TRBV5-1 and TRBJ2-3; 11 bases match TRBD2. Germline CDR1 reads SGHRS; CDR2 reads YFSETQ. J was trimmed by 3 bases and V by 2 bases; bases with no gene match: 2. This CDR3 is built from 15 residues. Here the CDR3 DNA reads TGCGCCAGCAGCTTTAGCGGGGGGGGTACAGATACGCAGTATTTT. It translates to CASSFSGGGTDTQYF.

The V and J genes are TRBV2 and TRBJ2-1, with a possible D match to TRBD2 (5 bases). The CDR3 extends over 16 amino acids. The germline V gene encodes CDR1 SNHLY and CDR2 FYNNEI. V shed 6 bases and J shed 7 bases, with 22 bases lying between them. The CDR3 sequence is CASRERRRVGENEQFF. The CDR3 nucleotides read TGTGCCAGCAGAGAACGGCGCCGGGTCGGGGAGAATGAGCAGTTCTTC. Looking up the rest from reference TRBV2 and TRBJ2-1 gives the full variable domain: EPEVTQTPSHQVTQMGQEVILRCVPISNHLYFYWYRQILGQKVEFLVSFYNNEISEKSEIFDDQFSVERPDGSNFTLKIRSTKLEDSAMYFCASRERRRVGENEQFFGPGTRLTVL.

This clone was seen more than once but under ten times. The gene calls are TRBV2 and TRBJ2-1, with 8 bases lining up with TRBD2. Germline CDR1 is SNHLY and CDR2 is FYNNEI. The CDR3 extends over 15 amino acids. The J segment lost 3 bases and the V segment lost 4 bases, leaving 5 bases of the junction unmatched. DNA for the CDR3: TGTGCCAGCAGTGGAAATAGCGGGGTCTACAATGAGCAGTTCTTC. Its translation is CASSGNSGVYNEQFF.

The gene calls are TRBV6-6 and TRBJ1-3, with D maybe TRBD1 (6 bases). The germline V gene encodes CDR1 MNHNY and CDR2 SVGAGI (reference sequence). This CDR3 is 15 amino acids long. Trimming cost V 6 bases and J 0 bases, with 12 bases left between them. DNA of the CDR3: TGTGCCAGCAGCCCAGGACAGTACTCTGGAAACACCATATATTTT. Translating gives CASSPGQYSGNTIYF.

J is TRBJ2-1 and V is TRBV7-2; 8 nucleotides match TRBD2. In germline, CDR1 is SGHTA, CDR2 FQGNSA. The CDR3 spans 16 residues. The V segment lost 3 bases and the J segment 2 bases; nucleotides outside the gene matches: 6. CDR3: CASSLDGGAAYNEQFF. DNA of the CDR3: TGTGCCAGCAGCTTGGACGGGGGGGCCGCCTACAATGAGCAGTTCTTC.

The chain joins TRBV11-2 to TRBJ1-3; D uncertain. Trimming pared 5 bases from V and 0 bases from J, leaving 14 bases between. Germline V gives CDR1 SGHAT, CDR2 FQNNGV. This CDR3 comprises 16 residues. The CDR3 coding sequence is TGTGCCAGCAGCCTAACCGCGGGAAGCTCTGGAAACACCATATATTTT. Protein: CASSLTAGSSGNTIYF.

The chain links TRBV20-1 to TRBJ2-3, with D perhaps TRBD1 (5 bases). The germline V and J ends were trimmed by 6 bases and 3 bases, with 7 bases remaining between them. The CDR3 contains 11 residues. Germline CDR1 and CDR2: DFQATT and SNEGSKA (reference sequence). Written as DNA, the CDR3 is TGCAGTGCCAGACAGACAGATACGCAGTATTTT. Its translation: CSARQTDTQYF.

The genes are TRBV5-1 and TRBJ2-3; 9 positions agree with TRBD1. The CDR3 has 17 residues. Trimming at V came to 3 bases and at J to 2 bases, leaving 10 bases not matched to a gene. Per germline, CDR1 SGHRS and CDR2 YFSETQ. The CDR3 region has the DNA TGCGCCAGCAGCTCCAAACAGGGGGCGCTTCCCACAGATACGCAGTATTTT. Translating it yields CASSSKQGALPTDTQYF. Looking up the rest from reference TRBV5-1 and TRBJ2-3 gives the full variable domain: KAGVTQTPRYLIKTRGQQVTLSCSPISGHRSVSWYQQTPGQGLQFLFEYFSETQRNKGNFPGRFSGRQFSNSRSEMNVSTLELGDSALYLCASSSKQGALPTDTQYFGPGTRLTVL.

This clone has only one observation. V is TRBV5-4 and J is TRBJ1-1; TRBD1 matches 8 bases. The V gene's germline CDR1 is SGHNT and CDR2 YYREEE (reference sequence). The CDR3 is 15 residues long. J was trimmed by 2 bases and V by 3 bases; bases with no gene match: 6. CDR3 nucleotide sequence: TGTGCCAGCAGCTGGCAGGGGGCCGCCAACACTGAAGCTTTCTTT. Residues: CASSWQGAANTEAFF.

This sequence joins TRBV5-6 and TRBJ2-1, with a possible D match to TRBD2 (5 bases). Between the trimmed V and J ends, which lost 1 base and 5 bases, there was a span of 13 bases. There are 15 residues in the CDR3. In germline, CDR1 is SGHDT, CDR2 YYEEEE. The CDR3 loop is CASSLLGLSDNEQFF. CDR3 bases: TGTGCCAGCAGCTTGCTCGGACTCTCGGACAATGAGCAGTTCTTC.

The chain employs TRBV30 and TRBJ1-2; D ambiguous. This CDR3 is 11 amino acids long. The germline V gene has CDR1 GTSNPN and CDR2 SVGIG (reference sequence). The V end was cut by 3 bases, the J end by 8 bases, with 10 bases between. CDR3 residues: CAWSRARGYTF. As DNA, the CDR3 is TGTGCCTGGAGCCGCGCTAGGGGCTACACCTTC.

The chain combines TRBV5-4 with TRBJ2-7; TRBD1 might be the D (8 bases). This CDR3 is built from 16 residues. Trimming removed 4 bases at V and 0 bases at J, with 17 bases between. CDR1 and CDR2 from the germline V gene are SGHNT and YYREEE (reference sequence). CDR3 sequence reads: CASSPRGDRSSYEQYF. Here the CDR3 DNA reads TGTGCCAGCAGCCCCCGGGGGGACAGGAGCTCCTACGAGCAGTACTTC.

This chain joins TRBV2 and TRBJ1-2; D ambiguous. The CDR3 is made up of 11 amino acids. The V gene's germline CDR1 is SNHLY and CDR2 FYNNEI. V was clipped by 4 bases and J by 5 bases, with 5 bases between them. CDR3 in amino acids: CASSVSYGYTF. CDR3 coding DNA: TGTGCCAGCAGTGTCAGTTATGGCTACACCTTC. The variable domain in full, completed from reference TRBV2 and TRBJ1-2, reads EPEVTQTPSHQVTQMGQEVILRCVPISNHLYFYWYRQILGQKVEFLVSFYNNEISEKSEIFDDQFSVERPDGSNFTLKIRSTKLEDSAMYFCASSVSYGYTFGSGTRLTVV.

The J gene is TRBJ2-7, the V gene TRBV9, with TRBD2 identical over 9 bases. After removal of 0 bases from V and 4 bases from J, the junction contained 5 bases not matched to a gene. Germline CDR1 reads SGDLS; CDR2 reads YYNGEE. The CDR3 length is 15 residues. In nucleotides, the CDR3 is TGTGCCAGCAGCGTAGCGTCTAGCGGGGCTTACGAGCAGTACTTC. This gives the protein CASSVASSGAYEQYF.

This chain connects TRBV29-1 to TRBJ1-2, with D possibly TRBD1 on 6 matching bases. The germline V and J ends were trimmed by 7 bases and 2 bases, with 14 bases remaining between them. Germline V gene data show CDR1 as SQVTM and CDR2 as ANQGSEA. This CDR3 has 13 amino acids. CDR3 bases: TGCAGCGCCGCCGGGGGGCCCAACTATGGCTACACCTTC. This sequence encodes CSAAGGPNYGYTF.

This clone was observed a few times. The rearrangement joins TRBV30 to TRBJ1-1; the D is unclear. This CDR3 contains 13 residues. The ends were cut back, 0 bases at V and 2 bases at J, with 7 bases in the middle. Germline assignment: CDR1 GTSNPN and CDR2 SVGIG (reference sequence). CDR3 in amino acids: CAWSVGDNTEAFF. CDR3 bases: TGTGCCTGGAGTGTAGGAGACAACACTGAAGCTTTCTTT.

CDR3: CASSLGLAGGQTDTQYF. CDR3 coding DNA: TGCGCCAGCAGCTTGGGGCTAGCGGGGGGCCAAACAGATACGCAGTATTTT. The chain employs TRBV5-1 and TRBJ2-3; 11 bases are a match to TRBD2. V shed 0 bases and J 3 bases; nucleotides not matched to a gene: 6. The germline CDR1 and CDR2 sequences are SGHRS and YFSETQ. CDR3 length: 17 residues.

This clone was recorded only once. The chain links TRBV28 to TRBJ1-5; D not certain. V lost 6 bases, J lost 5 bases, and 11 bases lay in between. Germline CDR1 is MDHEN and CDR2 is SYDVKM. This CDR3 comprises 13 residues. CDR3 coding DNA: TGTGCCAGCAGCCTTAAGAGGGATCAGCCCCAGCATTTT. Amino acids: CASSLKRDQPQHF.

The rearrangement uses TRBV4-1 and TRBJ2-4; possibly TRBD2 for D (5 bases). The V gene's germline CDR1 is MGHRA and CDR2 YSYEKL. Trimming took off 0 bases at V and 7 bases at J, with 16 bases between the two ends. The CDR3 is 16 residues long. CDR3 loop: CASSQEDRPGGNIQYF. CDR3 nucleotides: TGCGCCAGCAGCCAAGAGGATAGGCCAGGCGGGAACATTCAGTACTTC.

The chain carries TRBV7-7 and TRBJ2-7, with 9 bases lining up with TRBD1. The trim removed 5 bases at V and 1 base at J, leaving 9 bases unmatched. CDR1 SSHAT and CDR2 FNYEAQ come from the germline V gene (reference sequence). The CDR3 consists of 16 residues. CDR3: CASSPIGGQGSYEQYF. CDR3 DNA sequence: TGTGCCAGCAGCCCGATTGGGGGACAGGGATCCTACGAGCAGTACTTC.

V usage is TRBV9 and J usage is TRBJ2-1; TRBD2 aligns across 12 bases. Germline V gene data show CDR1 as SGDLS and CDR2 as YYNGEE. The CDR3 consists of 16 residues. The J segment lost 4 bases and the V segment lost 2 bases, leaving 4 bases of the junction unmatched. In DNA form, the CDR3 reads TGTGCCAGCAGCGTTCTGACTAGCGGGGGTTACAATGAGCAGTTCTTC. Translated: CASSVLTSGGYNEQFF.

The chain couples TRBV10-2 to TRBJ2-7; no firm D call. The CDR3 totals 14 residues. From germline, CDR1 is WSHSY and CDR2 SAAADI. The V end lost 2 bases, the J end lost 6 bases, and 14 bases lay between the germline ends. CDR3: CASSELEPPSEQYF. CDR3 in DNA: TGCGCCAGCAGTGAGCTAGAACCCCCCTCCGAGCAGTACTTC.

V and J are TRBV11-3 and TRBJ1-1, with TRBD1 as a possible D gene (5 bases). The germline gives CDR1 SGHNT, CDR2 YENEEA. Trimming shortened V by 5 bases and J by 2 bases, and 24 bases separated the two germline ends. This CDR3 is 18 amino acids long. CDR3 DNA sequence: TGTGCCAGCAGCCTACCCCCTCCCCCGTGGGGCCAAAACACTGAAGCTTTCTTT. Translation: CASSLPPPPWGQNTEAFF. Full variable domain (missing parts from reference TRBV11-3 and TRBJ1-1): EAGVVQSPRYKIIEKKQPVAFWCNPISGHNTLYWYLQNLGQGPELLIRYENEEAVDDSQLPKDRFSAERLKGVDSTLKIQPAELGDSAVYLCASSLPPPPWGQNTEAFFGQGTRLTVV.

This chain uses TRBV7-2 with TRBJ2-2, with 8 bases fitting TRBD2. The CDR3 is 13 residues long. V lost 5 bases to trimming and J lost 7 bases; unmatched junction nucleotides: 3. Germline V lookup: CDR1 SGHTA, CDR2 FQGNSA. CDR3 sequence reads: CASSRGGYGELFF. In DNA, the CDR3 is TGTGCCAGCAGCCGCGGGGGGTACGGGGAGCTGTTTTTT.